One and the same sample provided the 14 T cell receptor beta chains below, sequenced in a study of blood T cell repertoires in COVID-19. The repertoire was sequenced with immunoSEQ multiplex PCR; TCRdb's copy has only in-frame clones and lacks some. Of some 80,000 clones listed, around 84% are singletons. Sequencing input: peripheral blood. These TCRs come from a man aged 50 or older with acute or convalescent COVID-19.

The chain recombines TRBV3-1 (or the pseudogene TRBV3-2) with TRBJ1-3, with unresolved D. The CDR3 is 16 residues long. Trimming left V 4 bases short and J 0 bases short, with 13 bases between. Germline V gene sequence: CDR1 LGHDT, CDR2 YNNKEL (reference sequence). The CDR3 reads CASSPETPSSGNTIYF. DNA of the CDR3: TGTGCCAGCAGCCCAGAGACTCCGAGCTCTGGAAACACCATATATTTT.

The chain carries TRBV11-2 and TRBJ2-1, with D perhaps TRBD1 (6 bases). V was clipped by 1 base and J by 7 bases, with 17 bases between them. Germline-derived CDR1 and CDR2 are SGHAT and FQNNGV. This CDR3 region has 16 residues. The CDR3 nucleotides are TGTGCCAGCAGCTTAGTAGCCACAGGGAATGCTAATGAGCAGTTCTTC. Protein: CASSLVATGNANEQFF.

The chain is built from TRBV7-9 and TRBJ1-6; the D gene is possibly TRBD1 (5 bases). The CDR3 extends over 14 amino acids. CDR1 SEHNR and CDR2 FQNEAQ come from the germline V gene (reference sequence). V was pared by 4 bases and J by 10 bases, with 14 bases between. The CDR3 DNA sequence: TGTGCCAGCAGCTCGCAGGGTGTGGGGTCACCCCTCCACTTT. Encoded protein: CASSSQGVGSPLHF.

This clone was recorded once. This CDR3 is CASSAGTSNFNEQFF. The CDR3 region has the DNA TGTGCCAGCAGCGCCGGGACTAGCAACTTCAATGAGCAGTTCTTC. This chain joins TRBV9 and TRBJ2-1, with TRBD2 matching 9 bases. The ends lost 3 bases at V and 6 bases at J; junction bases unmatched: 7. Germline-derived CDR1 and CDR2 are SGDLS and YYNGEE. This CDR3 is built from 15 residues.

This chain uses TRBV19 with TRBJ1-5; TRBD1 might be the D (5 bases). Between the trimmed V and J ends, which lost 5 bases and 7 bases, there was a span of 21 bases. Germline CDR1 LNHDA, CDR2 SQIVND (reference sequence). The CDR3 has 16 residues. The chain's CDR3 is CASSAGGSGLYQPQHF. The CDR3 nucleotides read TGTGCCAGTAGTGCGGGGGGTTCGGGGCTATACCAGCCCCAGCATTTT. Full variable domain (missing parts from reference TRBV19 and TRBJ1-5): DGGITQSPKYLFRKEGQNVTLSCEQNLNHDAMYWYRQDPGQGLRLIYYSQIVNDFQKGDIAEGYSVSREKKESFPLTVTSAQKNPTAFYLCASSAGGSGLYQPQHFGDGTRLSIL.

This clone was found once. The rearrangement joins TRBV11-2 to TRBJ1-3, with no clear D. The CDR3 sequence is 16 residues long. Germline V gene sequence: CDR1 SGHAT, CDR2 FQNNGV. V was clipped by 6 bases and J by 0 bases, with 15 bases between them. In DNA form, the CDR3 reads TGTGCCAGCAGTATCAGAAGCGGGGTCTCTGGAAACACCATATATTTT. Translating gives CASSIRSGVSGNTIYF.

The chain joins TRBV3-1 (or the pseudogene TRBV3-2) to TRBJ1-6; possible D gene TRBD1, 5 bases. Trimming removed 4 bases at V and 6 bases at J, with 13 bases between. Germline CDR1 and CDR2: LGHDT and YNNKEL (reference sequence). This CDR3 has 15 amino acids. The CDR3 region is CASSPLGGGNSPLHF. CDR3 nucleotide sequence: TGTGCCAGCAGCCCCCTGGGGGGTGGTAATTCACCCCTCCACTTT.

The chain employs TRBV6-5 and TRBJ2-5; perhaps TRBD2 as D (6 bases). The CDR3 is made up of 14 amino acids. Trimming stripped 6 bases from V and 2 bases from J, with 13 bases between. Germline V gene data show CDR1 as MNHEY and CDR2 as SVGAGI. CDR3: CASRQPGLQETQYF. The CDR3 nucleotides read TGTGCCAGCAGGCAACCGGGACTTCAAGAGACCCAGTACTTC.

A single count supports this clone. J is TRBJ1-2 and V is TRBV6-2 or TRBV6-3, with 9 nucleotides matching TRBD1. V was pared by 5 bases and J by 5 bases, with 3 bases of the junction left unmatched. The CDR3 runs to 13 residues. Germline CDR1 reads MNHEY; CDR2 reads SVGEGT. The CDR3 protein is CASSTTGGYGYTF. CDR3 nucleotides: TGTGCCAGCAGTACGACAGGGGGATATGGCTACACCTTC.

This chain connects TRBV2 to TRBJ2-7; D perhaps matches TRBD1 (5 bases). The ends were cut back, 7 bases at V and 3 bases at J, with 16 bases in the middle. Germline CDR1 reads SNHLY; CDR2 reads FYNNEI. The CDR3 covers 14 residues. The CDR3 DNA reads as TGTGCCAGCACGCGACAGAACTCTTACTACGAGCAGTACTTC. This codes for CASTRQNSYYEQYF. The full variable domain, in which reference TRBV2 and TRBJ2-7 provide the parts outside the CDR3, is EPEVTQTPSHQVTQMGQEVILRCVPISNHLYFYWYRQILGQKVEFLVSFYNNEISEKSEIFDDQFSVERPDGSNFTLKIRSTKLEDSAMYFCASTRQNSYYEQYFGPGTRLTVT.

The rearrangement joins TRBV6-1 to TRBJ2-3; TRBD2 matches 9 bases. Germline assignment: CDR1 MNHNS and CDR2 SASEGT. The CDR3 is made up of 15 amino acids. Trimming took 0 bases from V and 5 from J; bases not matched to a gene: 3. The CDR3 nucleotides are TGTGCCAGCAGTGAAGCTAGCGGGAGTATAGATACGCAGTATTTT. It codes for CASSEASGSIDTQYF.

This clone is medium-sized. This chain connects TRBV30 to TRBJ1-5; possibly TRBD1 for D (6 bases). The CDR3 runs to 14 residues. In germline, CDR1 is GTSNPN, CDR2 SVGIG (reference sequence). Trimming took 2 bases from V and 2 from J, leaving 10 bases between them. The DNA of the CDR3 is TGTGCCTGGAGTAGAGGGGGTGGCAATCAGCCCCAGCATTTT. This encodes CAWSRGGGNQPQHF.

The V and J genes are TRBV19 and TRBJ2-3, with TRBD2 matching over 15 bases. V was clipped by 5 bases and J by 5 bases; unmatched bases: 5. The CDR3 runs 16 residues. Germline CDR1 reads LNHDA; CDR2 reads SQIVND (reference sequence). In DNA, the CDR3 is TGTGCCAGTAGTCCCGGACTAGCGGGGGGGCTAGATACGCAGTATTTT. Translation: CASSPGLAGGLDTQYF.

The genes are TRBV5-4 and TRBJ1-1, with 8 bases that match TRBD1. Germline V gene sequence: CDR1 SGHNT, CDR2 YYREEE (reference sequence). The V gene end was trimmed by 0 bases and the J gene end by 4 bases; junction bases not matched to a gene: 5. The CDR3 spans 15 residues. The DNA for the CDR3 is TGTGCCAGCAGCTTGGCTGAGACAGGGGTCACTGAAGCTTTCTTT. Protein sequence: CASSLAETGVTEAFF.